The T cell receptor (beta chain) described here comes from a study of response to subunit inactivated influenza vaccine (dated 2018 in TCRdb). The study in broad terms: To follow how T cells responded to a trivalent subunit inactivated influenza vaccine, the researchers relied on deep quantitative profiling of the T cell receptor repertoire. What the research found in general, with its limitations: The authors proposed that each seasonal influenza vaccination may bring in only a limited number of new T cells.

The method was RT-PCR. Reads for this sample came from an Illumina HiSeq 2500. TCRdb reprocessed the public reads (quality trimming at Q25 with fastp, clone calling with MiXCR) and kept in-frame beta chains. Duplicate CDR3 protein sequences are folded into a single record with the most common DNA and genes. Present in this sample are about 700,000 distinct CDR3 sequences, roughly 14% of which were seen just once. Less than 9% of the sample is taken by the ten largest. This clonotype occurred a few times. Its antigen target is currently unknown. No clone much larger than this one lies a single base away; base qualities are absent. The CDR3 goes from the cysteine to the phenylalanine over 15 residues. Only the CDR3 DNA stays, 45 bases, in frame from base 1. Compared with germline, V lacks 9 bases and J lacks 0 bases; bases without a gene match: 4. The germline V gene yields SGHRS for CDR1 and YFSETQ for CDR2.

Recombination connected TRBV5-1 to TRBJ2-1, with 12 junctional bases fitting TRBD2. This TCR came from a man aged 50 to 60 who received an inactivated influenza vaccine. Donor details come from another sample of the same person, matched by shared clones. The starting material was PBMCs from blood, obtained 14 to 15 days before vaccination. The CDR3 protein: CATRTSGISYNEQFF. In nucleotide form, the sequence is TGCGCCACCCGGACTAGCGGGATCTCCTACAATGAGCAGTTCTTC.